The 12 T cell receptor beta chains below all came from one sample that was sequenced in a study of blood T cell repertoires in COVID-19. TCRdb's copy holds only in-frame clones and misses some; the assay was immunoSEQ multiplex PCR. The sample lists roughly 200,000 clones, approximately 85% occurring once. The sequencing sample was made of PBMCs or T cells enriched from blood (not recorded which). The receptors here all came from a man aged 35-49 years who had recovered from COVID-19.

Comment on this clone: The same CDR3 can be traced to other DNA sequences in this sample. The rearrangement joins TRBV10-3 to TRBJ1-2; D is uncertain. Trimming took off 0 bases at V and 7 bases at J, with 6 bases between the two ends. Per the germline V gene, CDR1 is ENHRY and CDR2 is SYGVKD. The CDR3 runs to 12 residues. The CDR3 sequence: CAISESSIGYTF. DNA of the CDR3: TGTGCCATCAGTGAGTCTTCCATTGGCTACACCTTC.

As for this clone: Compared with germline, one end of the junction differs, possibly owing to a read error. The chain employs TRBV11-2 and TRBJ1-3, with TRBD1 matching over 8 bases. From germline, CDR1 is SGHAT and CDR2 FQNNGV. The CDR3 runs 11 residues. The CDR3 coding sequence is TGTGCCAGCACGAGGACAGGGCAAGCCCGATTT. Protein sequence: CASTRTGQARF. The whole variable domain, remainder taken from reference TRBV11-2 and TRBJ1-3, is EAGVAQSPRYKIIEKRQSVAFWCNPISGHATLYWYQQILGQGPKLLIQFQNNGVVDDSQLPKDRFSAERLKGVDSTLKIQPAKLEDSAVYLCASTRTGQARFGEGSWLTVV.

This rearrangement joins TRBV9 to TRBJ2-7, with 8 bases lining up with TRBD1. Germline CDR1 and CDR2: SGDLS and YYNGEE. The V and J ends lost 3 bases and 6 bases, in that order; junction bases with no gene match: 11. The CDR3 spans 15 residues. The CDR3 DNA follows: TGTGCCAGCAGCGGGGAGACAGGGGCGTTCACCGAGCAGTACTTC. Residues: CASSGETGAFTEQYF. Full variable domain (rest looked up from reference TRBV9 and TRBJ2-7): DSGVTQTPKHLITATGQRVTLRCSPRSGDLSVYWYQQSLDQGLQFLIQYYNGEERAKGNILERFSAQQFPDLHSELNLSSLELGDSALYFCASSGETGAFTEQYFGPGTRLTVT.

The CDR3 loop is CASSLTGVGTEAFF. The CDR3 DNA follows: TGTGCCAGCAGTCTCACAGGGGTGGGCACTGAAGCTTTCTTT. The chain links TRBV28 to TRBJ1-1; TRBD1 matches 7 bases. The CDR3 has 14 amino acids. The germline CDR1 and CDR2 sequences are MDHEN and SYDVKM. With V trimmed by 5 bases and J by 4 bases, 7 bases remained unmatched.

CDR3 protein: CASSALTQGNPGEKLFF. CDR3 nucleotides: TGTGCCAGCAGTGCCCTCACACAGGGGAACCCCGGGGAAAAACTGTTTTTT. This rearrangement joins TRBV25-1 to TRBJ1-4; 7 bases are shared with TRBD1. Trimming removed 4 bases from V and 8 bases from J; junction bases left unmatched: 16. The V gene's germline CDR1 is MGHDK and CDR2 SYGVNS. CDR3 length: 17 amino acids.

The gene calls are TRBV4-1 and TRBJ2-7; no reliable D call. This CDR3 is 14 amino acids long. In germline, CDR1 is MGHRA, CDR2 YSYEKL. Trimming removed 0 bases from V and 2 bases from J, with 8 bases in between. CDR3 residues: CASSQDRHPYEQYF. For the CDR3, the DNA is TGCGCCAGCAGCCAAGACCGACACCCCTACGAGCAGTACTTC.

The chain recombines TRBV7-6 with TRBJ1-1; D not certain. CDR1 and CDR2 (germline): SGHVS, FNYEAQ. This CDR3 contains 17 residues. The V gene lost 1 base and the J gene lost 1 base, with 16 bases spanning the gap. In nucleotides, the CDR3 is TGTGCCAGCAGCTTAGAAGCTTCGGGTGTGGGGAACACTGAAGCTTTCTTT. Its translation: CASSLEASGVGNTEAFF.

This clone was counted a single time. This chain links TRBV14 with TRBJ1-4; D remains unclear. The ends were cut back, 0 bases at V and 0 bases at J, with 8 bases in the middle. Germline loops: CDR1 SGHDN, CDR2 FVKESK. The CDR3 consists of 16 residues. The CDR3 sequence is CASSQETFATNEKLFF. In DNA, the CDR3 is TGTGCCAGCAGCCAAGAAACATTTGCAACTAATGAAAAACTGTTTTTT.

V is TRBV7-8 and J is TRBJ2-2; the match to TRBD2 covers 12 bases. The CDR3 runs to 15 residues. The germline gives CDR1 SGHVS, CDR2 FQNEAQ. After removal of 6 bases from V and 3 bases from J, the junction contained 2 bases not matched to a gene. CDR3 amino acids: CASRGTSGYTGELFF. The DNA for the CDR3 is TGTGCCAGCAGGGGGACTAGCGGGTACACCGGGGAGCTGTTTTTT.

The chain recombines TRBV2 with TRBJ1-2; 10 bases align to TRBD1. CDR3 length: 14 amino acids. Germline assignment: CDR1 SNHLY and CDR2 FYNNEI. J was trimmed by 8 bases and V by 4 bases; bases with no gene match: 7. The CDR3 here is CASSGGQGFGGYTF. Here the CDR3 DNA reads TGTGCCAGCAGTGGGGGACAGGGGTTTGGCGGCTACACCTTC.

This CDR3 reads CASSPRQAKGGYTF. As DNA, the CDR3 is TGTGCCAGCAGTCCCCGCCAGGCCAAAGGTGGCTACACCTTC. The V and J genes are TRBV28 and TRBJ1-2; D unresolved. Trimming left V 5 bases short and J 7 bases short, with 17 bases between. CDR3 length: 14 amino acids. Germline V gene sequence: CDR1 MDHEN, CDR2 SYDVKM.

The J gene is TRBJ2-7, the V gene TRBV10-3, with 8 bases aligning to TRBD1. J gave up 0 bases and V 4 bases, and 8 bases lay outside the gene matches. This CDR3 has 16 residues. CDR1 and CDR2 from the germline V gene are ENHRY and SYGVKD. The CDR3 sequence is CAISVHRDRSSYEQYF. In DNA, the CDR3 is TGTGCCATCAGTGTCCACCGGGACAGGAGCTCCTACGAGCAGTACTTC.